The next 25 T cell receptor beta chains were all read from a single sample in a study of regulatory T cells in long-lasting Graves disease. As to time point: newly diagnosed GD, antithyroid drugs for less than 3 months. The authors made the TCR library using RNA they extracted from PBMCs. iRepertoire HTBI primers and Arm-PCR of CDR3 regions built TCR beta libraries. TCRdb independently ran MiXCR on the multiplex PCR reads; one entry per CDR3 protein. This table holds 400,000 to 500,000 distinct CDR3 sequences, 12% to 15% found once. These data were likewise used in another study, on T cells in Graves' hyperthyroidism and ophthalmopathy.

The source material was peripheral blood mononuclear cells (PBMCs), sampled at new diagnosis, from a patient treated with antithyroid drugs. These receptors were collected from a woman in her forties or fifties with Graves disease.

This clonotype came up many times. V and J are TRBV28 and TRBJ2-5; 7 bases are a match to TRBD1. This CDR3 spans 18 amino acids. CDR1 MDHEN and CDR2 SYDVKM come from the germline V gene. Losses at the gene ends were 6 bases for V and 0 bases for J; bases not matched to a gene: 16. As DNA, the CDR3 is TGTGCCAGCAGCGAGAGAAACCGGGACAGCGTTAACCAAGAGACCCAGTACTTC. Translating it yields CASSERNRDSVNQETQYF.

This clonotype turned up a few times. One end of the junction varies from germline; a read error may be responsible. This chain uses TRBV20-1 with TRBJ1-1; D is perhaps TRBD1 (6 bases). The CDR3 is made up of 13 amino acids. CDR1 and CDR2 (germline): DFQATT, SNEGSKA (reference sequence). The chain's CDR3 is CSANRAWGTEVFF. For the CDR3, the DNA is TGCAGTGCAAACAGGGCTTGGGGCACTGAAGTTTTCTTT.

Regarding this clonotype: A read error may explain this, as a much larger clone is one base away. The rearrangement uses TRBV2 and TRBJ2-3, with D maybe TRBD2 (5 bases). This CDR3 contains 15 residues. Per the germline V gene, CDR1 is SNHLY and CDR2 is FYNNEI. The CDR3 here is CASKAKVASTYTQYF. The DNA of the CDR3 is TGTGCCAGCAAAGCTAAAGTGGCTAGCACATATACGCAGTATTTT.

This clonotype appeared many times. V gene TRBV20-1 combines with J gene TRBJ2-2; D remains unclear. Between the trimmed V and J ends, which lost 1 base and 5 bases, there was a span of 8 bases. The CDR3 length is 13 residues. CDR1 and CDR2 from the germline V gene are DFQATT and SNEGSKA (reference sequence). The CDR3 spells CSARGAQTGELFF. CDR3 nucleotides: TGCAGTGCTAGAGGAGCGCAAACCGGGGAGCTGTTTTTT.

This clonotype was observed once. Here the CDR3 omits its conserved ending phenylalanine or tryptophan, so a read error is the likely source. The J gene is TRBJ1-4, the V gene TRBV7-2; D unresolved. V was cut by 4 bases and J by 5 bases, with 14 bases left in between. The CDR3 covers 15 residues. Germline-derived CDR1 and CDR2 are SGHTA and FQGNSA. CDR3 coding DNA: TGTGCCAGCAGCTACCAGGTGGACGTGAATGAAAAACTGTTTTGT. This translates into CASSYQVDVNEKLFC.

Many counts were recorded for this clonotype. The chain couples TRBV14 to TRBJ2-7, with 9 bases lining up with TRBD2. Germline-derived CDR1 and CDR2 are SGHDN and FVKESK. The CDR3 has 19 amino acids. Trimming cost V 4 bases and J 2 bases; bases outside gene matches: 18. The CDR3 DNA reads as TGTGCCAGCAGCCCAAGGACAGGCAAGATGGGACTAGCAGCCTACGAGCAGTACTTC. Translated: CASSPRTGKMGLAAYEQYF.

The V call is TRBV24-1, the J call TRBJ2-7, with TRBD1 matching 9 bases. V shed 4 bases and J 4 bases; nucleotides not matched to a gene: 7. Germline CDR1 and CDR2: KGHDR and SFDVKD. The CDR3 extends over 15 amino acids. The CDR3 coding sequence is TGTGCCACCAGTGAATCGGGACAGGGCACGTACGAGCAGTACTTC. It encodes CATSESGQGTYEQYF.

V gene TRBV7-3 combines with J gene TRBJ2-2; D is unresolved. Germline V gene lookup returns CDR1 SGHTA and CDR2 FQGTGA. The CDR3 is made up of 14 amino acids. V lost 0 bases to trimming and J lost 1 base, with 3 bases between them. The CDR3 DNA sequence: TGTGCCAGCAGCTTAACAGTGAACACCGGGGAGCTGTTTTTT. Its translation is CASSLTVNTGELFF.

This rearrangement joins TRBV7-9 to TRBJ2-7; 9 nucleotides line up with TRBD1. Per the germline V gene, CDR1 is SEHNR and CDR2 is FQNEAQ (reference sequence). The ends lost 2 bases at V and 5 bases at J; junction bases unmatched: 10. This CDR3 has 16 amino acids. For the CDR3, the DNA is TGTGCCAGCAGCTTAAGGGTACCGGGACAGGGCCACGAGCAGTACTTC. The encoded protein is CASSLRVPGQGHEQYF.

The chain links TRBV18 to TRBJ2-7; 10 positions match TRBD2. Germline CDR1 KGHSH, CDR2 LQKENI. V shed 3 bases and J 3 bases; nucleotides not matched to a gene: 5. There are 15 residues in the CDR3. CDR3 nucleotide sequence: TGTGCCAGCTCACCTTCAGCGGGAGGGAACTACGAGCAGTACTTC. Translated, it gives CASSPSAGGNYEQYF.

Of note for this clonotype: Since a much larger clone is just one base distant, this may be a read error. The genes are TRBV3-1 and TRBJ2-7, with 8 nucleotides matching TRBD1. CDR3 length equals 15 residues. The germline gives CDR1 LGHDT, CDR2 YNNKEL (reference sequence). Written as DNA, the CDR3 is TGTGCCAGCAGCCAAGATCTTGCAGGGGGCGACGAGAAGTACTTC. It translates to CASSQDLAGGDEKYF.

This clonotype was counted at least ten times. The chain recombines TRBV11-1 with TRBJ1-6; perhaps TRBD1 as D (6 bases). Germline CDR1 is SGHAT and CDR2 is FQDESV (reference sequence). Between the trimmed V and J ends, which lost 5 bases and 9 bases, there was a span of 11 bases. There are 13 residues in the CDR3. The CDR3 nucleotides read TGTGCCAGCAGCAACCAACAGGGTTCACCCCTCCACTTT. Its translation is CASSNQQGSPLHF.

The gene calls are TRBV6-5 and TRBJ1-4, with D unresolved. Deletions cut 0 bases from V and 8 bases from J, with 19 bases between. Germline CDR1 reads MNHEY; CDR2 reads SVGAGI. The CDR3 runs 17 residues. The CDR3 reads CASSYSAQSNAFEKLFF. CDR3 in DNA: TGTGCCAGCAGTTACTCGGCCCAGTCAAACGCGTTCGAAAAACTGTTTTTT.

This chain connects TRBV18 to TRBJ2-2; D is possibly TRBD1 (6 bases). Germline CDR1 reads KGHSH; CDR2 reads LQKENI. V lost 0 bases, J lost 7 bases, and 12 bases lay in between. The CDR3 runs to 15 residues. CDR3 loop: CASSPPGARGGELFF. CDR3 in DNA: TGTGCCAGCTCACCACCGGGGGCTCGCGGCGGGGAGCTGTTTTTT.

This clonotype was recorded at least ten times. The chain has TRBV3-1 and TRBJ1-3; D uncertain. V gave up 1 base and J gave up 4 bases, with 11 bases separating them. Germline V gene lookup returns CDR1 LGHDT and CDR2 YNNKEL (reference sequence). This CDR3 region has 15 residues. The CDR3 reads CASSQVRETGNTIYF. CDR3 coding DNA: TGTGCCAGCAGCCAAGTTAGAGAAACCGGAAACACCATATATTTT. The full variable domain, in which reference TRBV3-1 and TRBJ1-3 provide the parts outside the CDR3, is DTAVSQTPKYLVTQMGNDKSIKCEQNLGHDTMYWYKQDSKKFLKIMFSYNNKELIINETVPNRFSPKSPDKAHLNLHINSLELGDSAVYFCASSQVRETGNTIYFGEGSWLTVV.

This clonotype was detected many times. The gene calls are TRBV28 and TRBJ2-7; 8 bases map to TRBD2. CDR1 MDHEN and CDR2 SYDVKM come from the germline V gene. The V gene end was trimmed by 7 bases and the J gene end by 3 bases; junction bases not matched to a gene: 2. The CDR3 runs to 12 residues. CDR3 coding DNA: TGTGCCAGCACGGGACTAGACTACGAGCAGTACTTC. This sequence encodes CASTGLDYEQYF.

A note on this clonotype: A much bigger clone sits one base away, suggesting this may be a read error. This chain joins TRBV12-3 or TRBV12-4 and TRBJ1-1; D gene uncertain. The V end lost 8 bases, the J end lost 0 bases, and 4 bases lay between the germline ends. This CDR3 is built from 11 residues. Here the CDR3 reads CASFVNTEAFF. As DNA, the CDR3 is TGTGCCAGCTTTGTGAACACTGAAGCTTTCTTT.

This clonotype was recorded many times. The rearrangement joins TRBV6-1 to TRBJ2-2, with D possibly TRBD2 on 6 matching bases. CDR1 is MNHNS and CDR2 is SASEGT in the germline V gene. CDR3 length: 15 residues. V lost 10 bases and J lost 0, with 15 bases in between. The chain's CDR3 is CATRGGNANTGELFF. DNA for the CDR3: TGTGCCACCCGGGGAGGTAACGCGAACACCGGGGAGCTGTTTTTT.

In its sample, this clonotype was seen a few times. The chain is built from TRBV13 and TRBJ1-5; the D gene is possibly TRBD1 (5 bases). CDR1 PRHDT and CDR2 FYEKMQ come from the germline V gene (reference sequence). V gave up 3 bases and J gave up 0 bases, with 9 bases separating them. CDR3 length: 15 amino acids. DNA for the CDR3: TGTGCCAGCAGCTTCGGGGGGATTAGCAATCAGCCCCAGCATTTT. As protein: CASSFGGISNQPQHF.

This clonotype was seen repeatedly, ten times or more. The chain employs TRBV20-1 and TRBJ2-5; D is possibly TRBD2 (7 bases). CDR1 is DFQATT, CDR2 SNEGSKA, per germline (reference sequence). The CDR3 is made up of 15 amino acids. Trimming took 0 bases from V and 2 from J, leaving 13 bases between them. The CDR3, as DNA: TGCAGTGCTAGAGAGGCGGGGGCTAGGCAAGAGACCCAGTACTTC. The encoded protein is CSAREAGARQETQYF.

This clonotype has a single count. This may come from a read error, since a much larger clone is one base off. The J gene is TRBJ2-5, the V gene TRBV18; tentative D call: TRBD2 (6 bases). Germline assignment: CDR1 KGHSH and CDR2 LQKENI. The CDR3 spans 15 residues. This chain's CDR3 is CASSPPLSGQGTQYF. The CDR3 DNA reads TGTGCCAGCTCACCACCGCTTAGCGGACAAGGGACCCAGTACTTC.

The V call is TRBV7-2, the J call TRBJ1-5, with 8 bases aligning to TRBD1. Unmatched junction bases numbered 4, after V lost 1 base and J lost 2 bases. The CDR3 is 16 residues long. Looked up from germline, CDR1 is SGHTA and CDR2 is FQGNSA. CDR3 sequence reads: CASSLGTGFGNQPQHF. DNA of the CDR3: TGTGCCAGCAGCTTAGGGACAGGGTTCGGCAATCAGCCCCAGCATTTT.

At least ten counts were recorded for this clonotype. The rearrangement joins TRBV30 to TRBJ1-3; no firm D call. The CDR3 consists of 12 residues. V lost 0 bases, J lost 0 bases, and 0 bases lay in between. The germline CDR1 and CDR2 sequences are GTSNPN and SVGIG (reference sequence). CDR3 nucleotide sequence: TGTGCCTGGAGTGTCTCTGGAAACACCATATATTTT. Residues: CAWSVSGNTIYF.

As to this clonotype: One base away lies a much larger clone, so this may be a sequencing read error. This chain uses TRBV5-1 with TRBJ2-7; 10 positions agree with TRBD1. CDR3 length: 16 amino acids. The germline V gene has CDR1 SGHRS and CDR2 YFSETQ. This CDR3 reads CASSLGQGLLSYERYF. The CDR3 region has the DNA TGCGCCAGCAGTTTGGGACAGGGGCTCCTCTCCTACGAGCGGTACTTC.

This clonotype was observed at least ten times. This chain uses TRBV20-1 with TRBJ1-4; 8 nucleotides line up with TRBD1. V shed 5 bases, J shed 14 bases, and the junction held 4 bases outside the gene matches. The length of the CDR3 is 10 residues. Looked up from germline, CDR1 is DFQATT and CDR2 is SNEGSKA (reference sequence). The DNA of the CDR3 is TGCAGTGCTTTTAGGGACAGGCTGTTTTTT. Its protein product is CSAFRDRLFF.